This T cell receptor beta chain was identified in a study of blood T cell repertoires in COVID-19. V gave up 6 bases and J gave up 0 bases, with 15 bases separating them. Germline CDR1 reads MNHEY; CDR2 reads SMNVEV (reference sequence). This CDR3 spans 16 amino acids. Sequencing was performed with immunoSEQ multiplex PCR; in TCRdb, only in-frame clones are kept and a portion is missing. The sample includes just over 95,000 clones, 85% to 90% of them seen just once. The sequenced sample was peripheral blood. This TCR came from a human donor in a cohort sampled during active COVID-19. The J gene is TRBJ1-3, the V gene TRBV27; tentative D call: TRBD1 (6 bases). CDR3 residues: CASRPFGTSSGNTIYF. In DNA, the CDR3 is TGTGCCAGCAGGCCCTTCGGGACAAGCTCTGGAAACACCATATATTTT.